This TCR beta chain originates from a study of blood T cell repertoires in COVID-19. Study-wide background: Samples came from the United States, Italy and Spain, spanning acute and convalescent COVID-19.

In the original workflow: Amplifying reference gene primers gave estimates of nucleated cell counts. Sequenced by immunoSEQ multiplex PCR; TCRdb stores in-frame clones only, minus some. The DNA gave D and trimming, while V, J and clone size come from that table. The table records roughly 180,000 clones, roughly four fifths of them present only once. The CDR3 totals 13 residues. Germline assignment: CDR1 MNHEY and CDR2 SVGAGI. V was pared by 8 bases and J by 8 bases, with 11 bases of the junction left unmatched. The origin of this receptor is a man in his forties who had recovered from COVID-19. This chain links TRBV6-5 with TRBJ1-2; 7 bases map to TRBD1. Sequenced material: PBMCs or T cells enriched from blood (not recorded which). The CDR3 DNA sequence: TGTGCCAGCCAACCCCACAGGGGAGGAGGCTACACCTTC. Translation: CASQPHRGGGYTF.